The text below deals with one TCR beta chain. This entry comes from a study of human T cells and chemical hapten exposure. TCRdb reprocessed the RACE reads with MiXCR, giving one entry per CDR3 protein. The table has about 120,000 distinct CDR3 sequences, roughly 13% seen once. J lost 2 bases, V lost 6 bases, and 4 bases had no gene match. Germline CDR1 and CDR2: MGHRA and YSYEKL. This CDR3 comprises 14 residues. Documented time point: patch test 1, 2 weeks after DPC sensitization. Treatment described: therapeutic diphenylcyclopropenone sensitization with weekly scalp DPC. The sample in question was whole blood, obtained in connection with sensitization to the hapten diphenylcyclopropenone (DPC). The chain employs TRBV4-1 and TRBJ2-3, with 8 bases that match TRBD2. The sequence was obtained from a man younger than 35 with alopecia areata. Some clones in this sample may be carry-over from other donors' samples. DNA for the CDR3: TGCGCCAGCAGACTAGCGGAGACCACAGATACGCAGTATTTT. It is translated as CASRLAETTDTQYF.